A selection of T cell receptor beta chains follows, all from one sample in a study of human T cells and chemical hapten exposure. MiXCR was run by TCRdb on the RACE reads, yielding one entry per CDR3 protein. The table records under 130,000 distinct CDR3 sequences, 9.5% to 11% of them present only once. This specimen was whole blood, taken in connection with sensitization to the hapten diphenylcyclopropenone (DPC). The receptor set was obtained from a woman aged 35 to 49 with alopecia areata. Some clones in this sample may be carry-over from other donors' samples. The CDR3 runs from the conserved cysteine through the conserved F or W. The D gene is left open where the match is weak. Clone size is shown for a subset of rows, as once, few, many or a class of expanded clone.

>NA|TRBV20-1|TRBJ2-7|few
CSAREGVSSYEQYF
TGCAGTGCTAGAGAAGGTGTCAGTTCCTACGAGCAGTACTTC
>TRBD2|TRBV7-3|TRBJ2-3|few
CASSLMRTGGPDTQYF
TGTGCCAGCAGCTTAATGAGGACGGGGGGGCCAGATACGCAGTATTTT
>TRBD1|TRBV6-2/TRBV6-3|TRBJ1-1|NA
CASSYPRDRRNTEAFF
TGTGCCAGCAGTTACCCGAGGGACAGGAGAAACACTGAAGCTTTCTTT
>NA|TRBV6-5|TRBJ2-1|many
CASRSTGAALRGYEQFF
TGTGCCAGCAGGAGTACAGGGGCAGCCCTTCGGGGGTATGAGCAGTTCTTC
>TRBD2|TRBV6-2/TRBV6-3|TRBJ2-1|NA
CASSRLAGGGEQFF
TGTGCCAGCAGCAGACTAGCGGGAGGGGGTGAGCAGTTCTTC
>NA|TRBV9|TRBJ2-7|many
CASSPGTVPYEQYF
TGTGCCAGCAGCCCCGGGACGGTCCCCTACGAGCAGTACTTC
>TRBD2|TRBV9|TRBJ2-1|few
CASSPLAGVGVNEQFF
TGTGCCAGCAGCCCCCTAGCGGGAGTAGGTGTAAATGAGCAGTTCTTC
>NA|TRBV4-2|TRBJ1-2|few
CASSPMTGDYGYTF
TGTGCCAGCAGCCCCATGACAGGAGACTATGGCTACACCTTC
>NA|TRBV5-4|TRBJ2-6|NA
CASSYGPTGGANVLTF
TGTGCCAGCAGCTATGGGCCTACGGGGGGGGCCAACGTCCTGACTTTC
>NA|TRBV7-9|TRBJ1-4|many
CASSSDGMNEKLFF
TGTGCCAGCAGTAGCGACGGTATGAATGAAAAACTGTTTTTT
>NA|TRBV7-9|TRBJ2-1|many
CASSAAASRNPGEQFF
TGTGCCAGCAGCGCCGCCGCAAGCCGTAACCCCGGGGAGCAGTTCTTC
>NA|TRBV2|TRBJ1-1|many
CASSAGVRADTEAFF
TGTGCCAGCAGCGCCGGGGTCCGGGCGGACACTGAAGCTTTCTTT
>NA|TRBV19|TRBJ1-2|NA
CASSPETSNYGYTF
TGTGCCAGTAGTCCGGAGACGTCTAACTATGGCTACACCTTC
>TRBD1|TRBV29-1|TRBJ1-2|few
CSVGRQGGGYTF
TGCAGCGTTGGGCGACAGGGCGGCGGCTACACCTTC
>TRBD2|TRBV30|TRBJ2-3|NA
CAWSRLAGITDTQYF
TGTGCCTGGAGTCGACTAGCGGGTATCACAGATACGCAGTATTTT
>NA|TRBV7-9|TRBJ2-5|many
CASSLGLAEETQYF
TGTGCCAGCAGCTTAGGGCTAGCCGAAGAGACCCAGTACTTC
>TRBD1|TRBV7-6|TRBJ2-2|NA
CASSSTQGARAGELFF
TGTGCCAGCAGCTCAACACAGGGGGCAAGGGCCGGGGAGCTGTTTTTT
>NA|TRBV20-1|TRBJ1-1|NA
CSASVPPSRAFF
TGCAGTGCTAGTGTCCCTCCCAGCCGAGCTTTCTTT
>TRBD1|TRBV2|TRBJ2-3|NA
CASKRQGSTDTQYF
TGTGCCAGCAAGCGACAGGGGAGCACAGATACGCAGTATTTT
>NA|TRBV19|TRBJ2-1|NA
CASKGRAYNELFF
TGTGCCAGTAAGGGCAGGGCCTACAATGAGCTGTTCTTC
>TRBD2|TRBV20-1|TRBJ2-2|NA
CSVRGLAGGTGELFF
TGCAGTGTTAGGGGGCTAGCGGGAGGTACCGGGGAGCTGTTTTTT
>NA|TRBV20-1|TRBJ2-1|many
CSARAGHRDYNEQFF
TGCAGTGCTAGAGCGGGACACCGGGACTACAATGAGCAGTTCTTC
>TRBD1|TRBV25-1|TRBJ1-2|NA
CASSEYRQGGYTF
TGTGCCAGCAGTGAATACAGACAGGGAGGCTACACCTTC